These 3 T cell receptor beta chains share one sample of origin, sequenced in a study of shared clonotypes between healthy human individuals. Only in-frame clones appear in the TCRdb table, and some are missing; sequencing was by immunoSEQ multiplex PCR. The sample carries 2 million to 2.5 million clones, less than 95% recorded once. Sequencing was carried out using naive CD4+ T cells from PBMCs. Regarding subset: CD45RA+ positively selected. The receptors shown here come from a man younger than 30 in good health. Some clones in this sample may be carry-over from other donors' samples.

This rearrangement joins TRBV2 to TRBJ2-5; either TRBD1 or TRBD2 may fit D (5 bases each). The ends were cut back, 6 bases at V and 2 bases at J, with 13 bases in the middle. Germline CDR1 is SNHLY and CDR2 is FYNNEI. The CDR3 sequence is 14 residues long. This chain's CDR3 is CASSPRGSQETQYF. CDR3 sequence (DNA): TGTGCCAGCAGCCCCCGGGGCAGTCAAGAGACCCAGTACTTC.

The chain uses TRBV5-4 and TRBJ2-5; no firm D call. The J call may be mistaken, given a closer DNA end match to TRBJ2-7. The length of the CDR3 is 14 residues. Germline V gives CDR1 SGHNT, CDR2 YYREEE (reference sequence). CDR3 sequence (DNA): TGTGCCAGCAGCTTCGCGGCAGATTCCTACGAGCAGTACTTC. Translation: CASSFAADSYEQYF.

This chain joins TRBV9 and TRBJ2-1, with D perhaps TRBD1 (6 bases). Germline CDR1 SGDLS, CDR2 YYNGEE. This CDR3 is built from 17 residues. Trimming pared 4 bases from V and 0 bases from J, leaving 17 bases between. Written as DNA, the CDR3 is TGTGCCAGCAGCCTCGTTGGGACAAAGGGCTCCTACAATGAGCAGTTCTTC. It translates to CASSLVGTKGSYNEQFF.